These 29 T cell receptor beta chains came from one sample sequenced in a study of cytomegalovirus exposure and HLA in healthy donors. Assay used: immunoSEQ multiplex PCR; TCRdb lists only in-frame clones, some missing. The sample contains 120,000 or so clones, about 90% of which appear only once. Sample: PBMCs. The receptors come from a woman aged 18-35 years in good health and CMV-seronegative.

The genes are TRBV30 and TRBJ2-3, with D perhaps TRBD2 (5 bases). Trimming pared 0 bases from V and 0 bases from J, leaving 10 bases between. This CDR3 is built from 15 residues. Germline V CDR1 and CDR2: GTSNPN, SVGIG (reference sequence). The CDR3 region is CAWSVGQRSTDTQYF. The DNA of the CDR3 is TGTGCCTGGAGTGTCGGCCAGCGGAGCACAGATACGCAGTATTTT.

The CDR3 reads CASKEGGPGEQYF. The CDR3 coding sequence is TGTGCCAGCAAGGAGGGGGGGCCAGGGGAGCAGTACTTC. V is TRBV2 and J is TRBJ2-7; TRBD2 is a possible D gene (7 bases). In germline, CDR1 is SNHLY, CDR2 FYNNEI. With 7 bases removed from V and 7 bases from J, the gap between germline ends came to 17 bases. The CDR3 length is 13 residues.

This sequence joins TRBV19 and TRBJ1-1; 7 nucleotides match TRBD1. Trimming cost V 10 bases and J 3 bases; bases outside gene matches: 8. Per the germline V gene, CDR1 is LNHDA and CDR2 is SQIVND (reference sequence). The CDR3 spans 13 residues. CDR3 DNA sequence: TGTGCCACCTTGGGACAGCGGGACACTGAAGCTTTCTTT. Its translation is CATLGQRDTEAFF.

This rearrangement joins TRBV7-2 to TRBJ2-3; a possible D gene is TRBD2 (5 bases). The V end was cut by 1 base, the J end by 6 bases, with 5 bases between. The V gene's germline CDR1 is SGHTA and CDR2 FQGNSA. The CDR3 length is 12 residues. CDR3 protein: CASSLERDTQYF. In nucleotides, the CDR3 is TGTGCCAGCAGCTTAGAGCGGGATACGCAGTATTTT.

The V call is TRBV6-1, the J call TRBJ2-1; 11 bases are a match to TRBD2. The V gene end was trimmed by 7 bases and the J gene end by 2 bases; junction bases not matched to a gene: 4. The germline gives CDR1 MNHNS, CDR2 SASEGT. CDR3 length: 15 residues. CDR3 DNA sequence: TGTGCCAGCACTGCGGGACTAGCGGCCTACAATGAGCAGTTCTTC. Residues: CASTAGLAAYNEQFF.

J is TRBJ2-2 and V is TRBV29-1; 14 bases align to TRBD2. Germline CDR1 SQVTM, CDR2 ANQGSEA. Trimming removed 6 bases from V and 4 bases from J; junction bases left unmatched: 1. This CDR3 is built from 14 residues. CDR3: CSVGLAGATGELFF. In nucleotides, the CDR3 is TGCAGCGTGGGACTAGCGGGGGCCACCGGGGAGCTGTTTTTT.

This chain connects TRBV25-1 to TRBJ1-2; 8 positions match TRBD1. V dropped 2 bases and J dropped 1; count of bases not matched to a gene: 6. Germline values: CDR1 MGHDK, CDR2 SYGVNS. The CDR3 contains 16 residues. CDR3 loop: CASSETGTGFNYGYTF. CDR3 nucleotide sequence: TGTGCCAGCAGTGAAACCGGGACAGGTTTTAACTATGGCTACACCTTC.

The rearrangement uses TRBV4-1 and TRBJ1-2; 8 nucleotides align to TRBD1. There are 14 residues in the CDR3. Germline loops: CDR1 MGHRA, CDR2 YSYEKL. With 0 bases clipped from V and 7 bases from J, the junction kept 4 bases outside the gene matches. CDR3 nucleotide sequence: TGCGCCAGCAGCCAAGACAGGGGGCCAAGTGGCTACACCTTC. It yields the protein CASSQDRGPSGYTF.

The V and J genes are TRBV6-6 and TRBJ2-5; 8 bases align to TRBD2. Trimming took 0 bases from V and 5 from J; bases not matched to a gene: 5. The CDR3 consists of 15 residues. In germline, CDR1 is MNHNY, CDR2 SVGAGI (reference sequence). The CDR3 nucleotides read TGTGCCAGCAGTTACTCGCGAGCGGGAGAGGAGACCCAGTACTTC. The encoded protein is CASSYSRAGEETQYF.

The V gene is TRBV4-2, the J gene TRBJ1-4; 7 bases are shared with TRBD1. The CDR3 length is 15 residues. CDR1 is LGHNA and CDR2 is YNFKEQ in the germline V gene. V shed 1 base and J 8 bases; nucleotides not matched to a gene: 7. CDR3 amino acids: CASSQGGTDSEKLFF. As DNA, the CDR3 is TGTGCCAGCAGCCAAGGAGGGACAGATTCCGAAAAACTGTTTTTT.

This chain connects TRBV2 to TRBJ2-7; 12 bases fit TRBD2. J was trimmed by 6 bases and V by 8 bases; bases with no gene match: 11. Germline values: CDR1 SNHLY, CDR2 FYNNEI. The CDR3 has 15 residues. CDR3 residues: CASHLQPSGGAEQYF. DNA for the CDR3: TGTGCCAGCCACCTTCAACCTAGCGGGGGGGCCGAGCAGTACTTC.

This clone was seen once. V gene TRBV5-6 combines with J gene TRBJ2-2, with 10 bases aligning to TRBD2. Germline V gene data show CDR1 as SGHDT and CDR2 as YYEEEE. V trimming: 0 bases; J trimming: 1 base; junction bases outside the gene matches: 3. The CDR3 consists of 17 residues. CDR3 protein: CASSLEGTSVNTGELFF. CDR3 coding DNA: TGTGCCAGCAGCTTGGAGGGGACTAGCGTGAACACCGGGGAGCTGTTTTTT.

This clone was detected once. The rearrangement links TRBV11-1 to TRBJ1-1; 11 bases are a match to TRBD1. The CDR3 runs to 15 residues. The V gene's germline CDR1 is SGHAT and CDR2 FQDESV (reference sequence). V shed 0 bases, J shed 6 bases, and the junction held 3 bases outside the gene matches. This CDR3 is CASSLAGTGGAEAFF. The CDR3 bases are TGTGCCAGCAGCTTAGCCGGGACAGGGGGGGCTGAAGCTTTCTTT.

J is TRBJ1-1 and V is TRBV5-4; the D gene is possibly TRBD1 (6 bases). V was clipped by 3 bases and J by 1 base, with 7 bases between them. The CDR3 spans 13 residues. Germline V CDR1 and CDR2: SGHNT, YYREEE (reference sequence). The CDR3 bases are TGTGCCAGCAGCTGGGACAAGAACACTGAAGCTTTCTTT. Translation gives CASSWDKNTEAFF.

The chain employs TRBV5-8 and TRBJ2-1, with TRBD2 identical over 9 bases. With 4 bases clipped from V and 6 bases from J, the junction kept 17 bases outside the gene matches. The CDR3 totals 18 residues. From germline, CDR1 is SGHTS and CDR2 YDEGEE. This chain's CDR3 is CASSRETLAGATTNEQFF. The CDR3 nucleotides read TGTGCCAGCAGCCGCGAAACCTTAGCGGGGGCCACGACCAATGAGCAGTTCTTC.

The chain links TRBV28 to TRBJ2-5; D possibly corresponds to TRBD2 (5 bases). The CDR3 contains 16 residues. V was cut by 1 base and J by 2 bases, with 14 bases left in between. Germline-derived CDR1 and CDR2 are MDHEN and SYDVKM. CDR3 in amino acids: CASSLFEGLQQETQYF. The CDR3 coding sequence is TGTGCCAGCAGTTTATTTGAGGGTCTTCAGCAAGAGACCCAGTACTTC.

The chain uses TRBV2 and TRBJ2-3, with TRBD2 matching 7 bases. After removal of 7 bases from V and 5 bases from J, the junction contained 6 bases not matched to a gene. CDR1 and CDR2 (germline): SNHLY, FYNNEI. The CDR3 is made up of 13 amino acids. This CDR3 reads CASTGGGLDTQYF. CDR3 bases: TGTGCCAGCACGGGGGGAGGTCTAGATACGCAGTATTTT.

The chain couples TRBV5-1 to TRBJ1-2; 12 bases agree with TRBD1. The germline V gene has CDR1 SGHRS and CDR2 YFSETQ. The CDR3 is 15 residues long. V lost 0 bases to trimming and J lost 7 bases; unmatched junction nucleotides: 4. The CDR3 DNA follows: TGCGCCAGCAGCTTGGAGGGACAGGGGGCGTCTGGCTACACCTTC. As protein: CASSLEGQGASGYTF.

The chain is built from TRBV10-3 and TRBJ2-3, with 9 bases fitting TRBD2. V dropped 2 bases and J dropped 4; count of bases not matched to a gene: 7. This CDR3 has 16 residues. Germline loops: CDR1 ENHRY, CDR2 SYGVKD. The CDR3, as DNA: TGTGCCATCAGTGAGGTGGCGGGGGGGTTGGCAGATACGCAGTATTTT. Its translation is CAISEVAGGLADTQYF.

This clone came up once. This chain uses TRBV28 with TRBJ2-7, with 8 positions matching TRBD1. The CDR3 length is 11 residues. The junction had 0 bases not matched to a gene; V was cut back by 6 bases and J by 5 bases. Germline CDR1 and CDR2: MDHEN and SYDVKM. The CDR3 here is CASRDRDEQYF. The CDR3 nucleotides read TGTGCCAGCAGGGACAGGGACGAGCAGTACTTC.

The chain employs TRBV28 and TRBJ1-3; D not certain. This CDR3 spans 16 amino acids. V lost 6 bases and J lost 4, with 19 bases in between. Germline V gives CDR1 MDHEN, CDR2 SYDVKM. The DNA for the CDR3 is TGTGCCAGCAGCCCCCCTCGTCGGGCGGGGGGAAACACCATATATTTT. It encodes CASSPPRRAGGNTIYF.

The chain links TRBV5-5 to TRBJ1-1, with a possible D match to TRBD1 (5 bases). There are 15 residues in the CDR3. The V gene lost 2 bases and the J gene lost 0 bases, with 11 bases spanning the gap. Germline CDR1 and CDR2: SGHKS and YYEKEE (reference sequence). Here the CDR3 reads CASSFQGRMNTEAFF. CDR3 DNA: TGTGCCAGCAGCTTCCAGGGAAGGATGAACACTGAAGCTTTCTTT.

This chain links TRBV6-5 with TRBJ1-5; 10 bases are a match to TRBD1. In germline, CDR1 is MNHEY, CDR2 SVGAGI. V lost 5 bases and J lost 7; bases outside the gene matches: 8. This CDR3 spans 15 amino acids. CDR3 sequence reads: CASSSRDRGIQPQHF. In nucleotides, the CDR3 is TGTGCCAGCAGTAGCCGGGACAGGGGAATCCAGCCCCAGCATTTT.

The chain couples TRBV30 to TRBJ1-6, with 9 bases matching TRBD1. The trim removed 2 bases at V and 8 bases at J, leaving 4 bases unmatched. Germline V gene data show CDR1 as GTSNPN and CDR2 as SVGIG (reference sequence). CDR3 size: 14 residues. The CDR3 sequence: CAWSPRDRDSPLHF. As DNA, the CDR3 is TGTGCCTGGAGTCCCCGGGACAGGGATTCACCCCTCCACTTT.

The rearrangement joins TRBV19 to TRBJ2-3; D might be TRBD1 (5 bases). This CDR3 comprises 14 residues. The ends were cut back, 6 bases at V and 2 bases at J, with 12 bases in the middle. Per the germline V gene, CDR1 is LNHDA and CDR2 is SQIVND (reference sequence). The CDR3 nucleotides are TGTGCCAGTAGATATCAGGGATCCACAGATACGCAGTATTTT. It codes for CASRYQGSTDTQYF.

The V gene is TRBV18, the J gene TRBJ1-2; D unresolved. Trimming removed 3 bases at V and 4 bases at J, with 12 bases between. The germline CDR1 and CDR2 sequences are KGHSH and LQKENI. This CDR3 spans 14 amino acids. This chain's CDR3 is CASSPQTSGYGYTF. The CDR3, as DNA: TGTGCCAGCTCACCCCAGACTTCCGGCTATGGCTACACCTTC.

This clone was observed a single time. The rearrangement uses TRBV21-1 and TRBJ1-1; the table's D call, TRBD1, has no DNA check behind it. TRBV21-1 is recorded as a pseudogene. The CDR3 is 16 residues long. The CDR3 loop reads CASSPQPDRADTEAFF. The DNA of the CDR3 is TGTGCCAGCAGCCCCCAACCGGACAGAGCGGACACTGAAGCTTTCTTT.

The chain carries TRBV7-2 and TRBJ2-7; perhaps TRBD1 as D (5 bases). The V end lost 1 base, the J end lost 2 bases, and 9 bases lay between the germline ends. Germline assignment: CDR1 SGHTA and CDR2 FQGNSA. CDR3 length equals 14 residues. CDR3 nucleotides: TGTGCCAGCAGCTTAGTTGGGGCCACCTACGAGCAGTACTTC. It translates to CASSLVGATYEQYF.

V gene TRBV6-1 combines with J gene TRBJ2-1; 14 nucleotides agree with TRBD2. Losses at the gene ends were 10 bases for V and 6 bases for J; bases not matched to a gene: 8. The CDR3 is 15 residues long. The V gene's germline CDR1 is MNHNS and CDR2 SASEGT. CDR3 DNA: TGTGCCACAGCACCCGGGACTAGCGGGAGCAATGAGCAGTTCTTC. As protein: CATAPGTSGSNEQFF.